Described below is a single T cell receptor (beta chain) sequence and its context. This sample stems from a study of blood T cell repertoires in COVID-19. Study-wide background: The United States, Italy and Spain supplied acute and convalescent COVID-19 samples. PBMCs, B-cell-depleted T cells, or T cells provided the cDNA or gDNA that made up the material.

In the authors' methods: Estimation of nucleated cell counts relied on the amplification of reference gene primers. The table came from immunoSEQ multiplex PCR; TCRdb's copy has only in-frame clones and leaves some out. Clone size and V and J calls were adopted from that table, with D and trimming inferred from the DNA. This sample has 250,000 to 350,000 clones, with about 88% found just once. V lost 2 bases and J 6 bases, leaving 14 bases between the germline ends. Germline V lookup: CDR1 MDHEN, CDR2 SYDVKM. CDR3 length: 14 amino acids. During active infection, Seattle patients enrolled and were then monitored through disease.

The chain uses TRBV28 and TRBJ2-7; tentatively, D is TRBD1 (5 bases). The receptor's source is a human donor with COVID-19, enrolled during active disease. The donor label of this sample is uncertain. Sequencing was performed on peripheral blood. The CDR3 loop is CASSLPPQGSEQYF. CDR3 DNA: TGTGCCAGCAGTTTACCACCTCAGGGTTCCGAGCAGTACTTC.